The 11 T cell receptor beta chains reported below all come from one sample, sequenced in a study of control samples from healthy donors and cancer patients. The assay was immunoSEQ multiplex PCR, and TCRdb's table has in-frame clones only and misses some. The sample has about 94,000 clones; around nine tenths are singletons. Sequencing used blood. The origin of the receptors is a woman under 30 in good health.

The gene calls are TRBV9 and TRBJ1-1; D gene ambiguous. The CDR3 sequence is 16 residues long. The germline gives CDR1 SGDLS, CDR2 YYNGEE. Trimming took off 4 bases at V and 7 bases at J, with 23 bases between the two ends. CDR3 sequence: CASSKTPGQPGGEAFF. In DNA form, the CDR3 reads TGTGCCAGCAGCAAAACGCCCGGGCAACCCGGTGGTGAAGCTTTCTTT.

The V and J genes are TRBV2 and TRBJ1-2; no clear D gene. The CDR3 extends over 14 amino acids. CDR1 is SNHLY and CDR2 is FYNNEI in the germline V gene. V lost 2 bases and J 6 bases, leaving 13 bases between the germline ends. Written as DNA, the CDR3 is TGTGCCAGCAGTGAAAAGGGTTTATCGGATGGCTACACCTTC. Translated: CASSEKGLSDGYTF. Variable domain in full (rest from reference TRBV2 and TRBJ1-2): EPEVTQTPSHQVTQMGQEVILRCVPISNHLYFYWYRQILGQKVEFLVSFYNNEISEKSEIFDDQFSVERPDGSNFTLKIRSTKLEDSAMYFCASSEKGLSDGYTFGSGTRLTVV.

This clone showed up just once. This rearrangement joins TRBV19 to TRBJ1-1; D ambiguous. CDR3 length: 16 amino acids. Trimming took 4 bases from V and 1 from J, leaving 16 bases between them. Germline CDR1 and CDR2: LNHDA and SQIVND (reference sequence). CDR3 nucleotides: TGTGCCAGTAGTACCTACAAGGGCAGGTCGAACACTGAAGCTTTCTTT. Translation gives CASSTYKGRSNTEAFF.

CDR3 sequence: CASRVSGGEETQYF. Here the CDR3 DNA reads TGTGCCAGCAGAGTCAGCGGGGGGGAAGAGACCCAGTACTTC. The chain couples TRBV6-5 to TRBJ2-5; 10 positions match TRBD2. The CDR3 is 14 amino acids. The V gene's germline CDR1 is MNHEY and CDR2 SVGAGI. Unmatched junction bases numbered 4, after V lost 6 bases and J lost 3 bases.

J is TRBJ2-7 and V is TRBV27, with D perhaps given as TRBD1 or TRBD2 (5 bases each). In germline, CDR1 is MNHEY, CDR2 SMNVEV (reference sequence). The CDR3 sequence is 15 residues long. V dropped 5 bases and J dropped 2 bases, with 16 bases sitting between them. This chain's CDR3 is CASSRGYGGAYEQYF. The DNA for the CDR3 is TGTGCCAGCAGTAGGGGTTATGGGGGTGCCTACGAGCAGTACTTC.

This chain joins TRBV5-1 and TRBJ1-1; possibly TRBD1 for D (6 bases). CDR1 is SGHRS, CDR2 YFSETQ, per germline. The germline V and J ends were trimmed by 6 bases and 1 base, with 13 bases remaining between them. The CDR3 totals 14 residues. The CDR3: CASTLGGRNTEAFF. In DNA, the CDR3 is TGCGCCAGCACCCTTGGGGGGCGGAACACTGAAGCTTTCTTT.

The sample holds one count of this clone. The gene calls are TRBV10-3 and TRBJ2-1; perhaps TRBD2 as D (6 bases). This CDR3 has 16 residues. Germline V gives CDR1 ENHRY, CDR2 SYGVKD. V lost 2 bases and J 6 bases, leaving 17 bases between the germline ends. The CDR3 protein is CAISEPRGSTSNEQFF. The CDR3 DNA reads TGTGCCATCAGTGAGCCTCGGGGGAGTACCTCCAATGAGCAGTTCTTC.

This chain joins TRBV11-2 and TRBJ1-3; no clear D gene. This CDR3 region has 15 residues. Germline V gene data show CDR1 as SGHAT and CDR2 as FQNNGV. V lost 0 bases and J lost 3, with 9 bases in between. The CDR3 region has the DNA TGTGCCAGCAGCTTAGATCAGGAAAATGGAAACACCATATATTTT. Translation: CASSLDQENGNTIYF.

The CDR3 protein is CASSQGTAPLMNTEAFF. For the CDR3, the DNA is TGTGCCAGCAGCCAAGGGACAGCGCCGTTAATGAACACTGAAGCTTTCTTT. The chain has TRBV3-1 (or the pseudogene TRBV3-2) and TRBJ1-1, with D perhaps TRBD1 (6 bases). The length of the CDR3 is 17 residues. V was pared by 1 base and J by 0 bases, with 15 bases between. Germline V CDR1 and CDR2: LGHDT, YNNKEL (reference sequence).

The rearrangement links TRBV2 to TRBJ2-5; TRBD1 matches at 7 bases. V trimming: 4 bases; J trimming: 4 bases; junction bases outside the gene matches: 9. The germline V gene has CDR1 SNHLY and CDR2 FYNNEI. The CDR3 is 15 amino acids. In DNA, the CDR3 is TGTGCCAGCAGTGTGACGACAGGGTTGGGAGAGACCCAGTACTTC. This codes for CASSVTTGLGETQYF.

The chain employs TRBV10-3 and TRBJ1-4, with unresolved D. This CDR3 spans 13 amino acids. V lost 4 bases and J 4 bases, leaving 7 bases between the germline ends. Looked up from germline, CDR1 is ENHRY and CDR2 is SYGVKD. This chain's CDR3 is CAISVASNEKLFF. The CDR3 coding sequence is TGTGCCATCAGTGTAGCCAGTAATGAAAAACTGTTTTTT.